What follows is one T cell receptor (beta chain) and its context. Its antigen is unknown. The data were obtained in a study of cytomegalovirus exposure and HLA in healthy donors. Overall study results and limits: Reports indicated that the classifier achieved high specificity and sensitivity in diagnosing cytomegalovirus status. Cytomegalovirus association was listed for 164 TCR beta chains.

The table came from immunoSEQ multiplex PCR; TCRdb's copy has only in-frame clones and leaves some out. Of about 67,000 clones in the sample, 94% were seen once. The sequence came from a woman aged 18 to 35 in good health and CMV-seronegative. Source material: PBMCs.

In DNA form, the CDR3 reads TGTGCCAGCAGCTCATGGACTAGCACAGATACGCAGTATTTT. Its protein product is CASSSWTSTDTQYF. This sequence joins TRBV5-4 and TRBJ2-3; possibly TRBD2 for D (5 bases). V gave up 3 bases and J gave up 0 bases, with 8 bases separating them. The CDR3 has 14 residues. The germline V gene has CDR1 SGHNT and CDR2 YYREEE (reference sequence).